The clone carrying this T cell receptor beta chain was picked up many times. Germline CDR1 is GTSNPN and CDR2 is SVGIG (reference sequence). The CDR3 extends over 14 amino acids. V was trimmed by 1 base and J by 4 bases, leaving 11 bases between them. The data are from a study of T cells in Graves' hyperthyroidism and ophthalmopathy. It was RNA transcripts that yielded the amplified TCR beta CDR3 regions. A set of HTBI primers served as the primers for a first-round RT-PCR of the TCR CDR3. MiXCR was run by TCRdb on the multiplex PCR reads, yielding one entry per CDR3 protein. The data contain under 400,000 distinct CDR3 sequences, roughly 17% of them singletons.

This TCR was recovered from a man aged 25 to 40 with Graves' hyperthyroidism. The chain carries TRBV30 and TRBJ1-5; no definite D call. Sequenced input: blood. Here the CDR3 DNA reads TGTGCCTGGAGTGCAGGACGAACAAATCAGCCCCAGCATTTT. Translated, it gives CAWSAGRTNQPQHF.